The 17 T cell receptor beta chains presented below share a single source sample, sequenced in a study of blood T cell repertoires in COVID-19. The repertoire was sequenced with immunoSEQ multiplex PCR; TCRdb's copy has only in-frame clones and lacks some. The data hold approximately 170,000 clones, with about 85% observed a single time. The sample comprised peripheral blood. The receptors come from a man under 40 with acute or convalescent COVID-19.

The V and J genes are TRBV11-1 and TRBJ2-1, with D perhaps matching TRBD2 (5 bases). The CDR3 runs to 14 residues. Germline V gives CDR1 SGHAT, CDR2 FQDESV (reference sequence). V gave up 7 bases and J gave up 4 bases, with 14 bases separating them. The CDR3, as DNA: TGTGCCAGCAACTCACCGGGATATTACAATGAGCAGTTCTTC. This encodes CASNSPGYYNEQFF.

The V and J genes are TRBV27 and TRBJ1-2; 8 nucleotides align to TRBD1. J was trimmed by 4 bases and V by 7 bases; bases with no gene match: 11. This CDR3 is 15 amino acids long. Per germline, CDR1 MNHEY and CDR2 SMNVEV (reference sequence). CDR3 DNA: TGTGCCAGCACCGATCGACAGGGGATGTCCTATGGCTACACCTTC. Amino acids: CASTDRQGMSYGYTF.

The genes are TRBV19 and TRBJ1-1; 9 nucleotides line up with TRBD1. V shed 4 bases, J shed 5 bases, and the junction held 5 bases outside the gene matches. CDR3 length: 14 residues. Germline CDR1 and CDR2: LNHDA and SQIVND (reference sequence). The CDR3 DNA sequence: TGTGCCAGTAGTAAACAGGGGGCGAGAACTGAAGCTTTCTTT. Protein product: CASSKQGARTEAFF.

This chain uses TRBV6-5 with TRBJ2-3, with D perhaps matching TRBD2 (7 bases). Trimming removed 3 bases from V and 2 bases from J, with 12 bases in between. The germline CDR1 and CDR2 sequences are MNHEY and SVGAGI. The CDR3 consists of 15 residues. The CDR3 DNA sequence: TGTGCCAGCAGTTATGCGGGGGCGACCACAGATACGCAGTATTTT. Residues: CASSYAGATTDTQYF.

The chain combines TRBV19 with TRBJ2-7; the match to TRBD2 covers 11 bases. Germline V gives CDR1 LNHDA, CDR2 SQIVND (reference sequence). This CDR3 has 16 amino acids. With 3 bases clipped from V and 1 base from J, the junction kept 5 bases outside the gene matches. CDR3 nucleotide sequence: TGTGCCAGTAGTATTCAACTAGCGGGAGTTTCCTACGAGCAGTACTTC. It is translated as CASSIQLAGVSYEQYF.

The gene calls are TRBV24-1 and TRBJ2-1, with D possibly being TRBD2 (5 bases). The V gene's germline CDR1 is KGHDR and CDR2 SFDVKD. The CDR3 is 14 residues long. V lost 6 bases and J lost 8, with 16 bases in between. The CDR3 nucleotides read TGTGCCACCAGTCGCGACTCCGGGATGGATGAGCAGTTCTTC. It yields the protein CATSRDSGMDEQFF.

The chain is built from TRBV5-1 and TRBJ1-2; D uncertain. The CDR3 has 14 residues. CDR1 and CDR2 (germline): SGHRS, YFSETQ. The germline V and J ends were trimmed by 1 base and 6 bases, with 13 bases remaining between them. The CDR3 DNA reads as TGCGCCAGCAGCTTGCCGCTGACGGGTCATGGCTACACCTTC. Amino acids: CASSLPLTGHGYTF. The full variable domain, its missing parts supplied by reference TRBV5-1 and TRBJ1-2, is KAGVTQTPRYLIKTRGQQVTLSCSPISGHRSVSWYQQTPGQGLQFLFEYFSETQRNKGNFPGRFSGRQFSNSRSEMNVSTLELGDSALYLCASSLPLTGHGYTFGSGTRLTVV.

This clone has just one count. This chain links TRBV5-1 with TRBJ2-3, with D maybe TRBD1 (6 bases). The V gene's germline CDR1 is SGHRS and CDR2 YFSETQ. V was shortened by 4 bases and J by 4 bases, with 10 bases between the two germline ends. CDR3 length equals 13 residues. CDR3 bases: TGCGCCAGCAGCCTAGGGGGAGCAGATACGCAGTATTTT. This codes for CASSLGGADTQYF.

The V and J genes are TRBV6-4 and TRBJ1-1, with D unresolved. CDR1 is MRHNA and CDR2 is SNTAGT in the germline V gene. V was trimmed by 7 bases and J by 1 base, leaving 13 bases between them. The CDR3 is 14 residues long. CDR3 DNA sequence: TGTGCCAGCAAGGTGGCAGAGGGGAACACTGAAGCTTTCTTT. Its protein is CASKVAEGNTEAFF.

The rearrangement links TRBV16 to TRBJ1-2; TRBD1 agrees at 7 bases. CDR1 is KGHSY and CDR2 is FQNENV in the germline V gene. CDR3 size: 15 residues. Trimming removed 0 bases from V and 1 base from J; junction bases left unmatched: 2. The CDR3 DNA reads TGTGCCAGCAGCCAATCGGCAGGGGGTAACTATGGCTACACCTTC. This translates into CASSQSAGGNYGYTF.

This clone was recorded only once. The gene calls are TRBV5-6 and TRBJ1-4; D is undetermined. V was trimmed by 1 base and J by 6 bases, leaving 13 bases between them. The length of the CDR3 is 15 residues. Germline CDR1 is SGHDT and CDR2 is YYEEEE. The CDR3 loop is CASSLYAGQDEKLFF. The CDR3 region has the DNA TGTGCCAGCAGCTTGTATGCTGGTCAGGATGAAAAACTGTTTTTT.

This clone was recorded once. This chain uses TRBV5-1 with TRBJ1-1; a possible D gene is TRBD1 (5 bases). Trimming shortened V by 4 bases and J by 4 bases, and 14 bases separated the two germline ends. The CDR3 extends over 14 amino acids. Germline loops: CDR1 SGHRS, CDR2 YFSETQ. The CDR3: CASSPGPGGTEAFF. The CDR3 DNA is TGCGCCAGCAGCCCGGGACCGGGGGGCACTGAAGCTTTCTTT.

The chain has TRBV19 and TRBJ1-4; 8 bases match TRBD1. Germline V gene sequence: CDR1 LNHDA, CDR2 SQIVND (reference sequence). The CDR3 loop spans 13 amino acids. The V gene end was trimmed by 4 bases and the J gene end by 7 bases; junction bases not matched to a gene: 2. The CDR3 DNA follows: TGTGCCAGTAGTAGAGACAGGGGTGAAAAACTGTTTTTT. This translates into CASSRDRGEKLFF.

This clone was recorded only once. This sequence joins TRBV5-4 and TRBJ2-1; possible D gene TRBD1, 5 bases. CDR1 and CDR2 (germline): SGHNT, YYREEE (reference sequence). The CDR3 sequence is 11 residues long. V shed 4 bases and J shed 9 bases, with 8 bases lying between them. In DNA, the CDR3 is TGTGCCAGCAGCCCAGGGATTGAGCAGTTCTTC. As protein: CASSPGIEQFF. Using reference TRBV5-4 and TRBJ2-1 for the parts outside the CDR3, the full variable domain is ETGVTQSPTHLIKTRGQQVTLRCSSQSGHNTVSWYQQALGQGPQFIFQYYREEENGRGNFPPRFSGLQFPNYSSELNVNALELDDSALYLCASSPGIEQFFGPGTRLTVL.

This chain connects TRBV30 to TRBJ1-3; 8 nucleotides agree with TRBD1. Trimming took 0 bases from V and 1 from J; bases not matched to a gene: 5. The CDR3 has 16 amino acids. Germline CDR1 and CDR2: GTSNPN and SVGIG (reference sequence). The DNA for the CDR3 is TGTGCCTGGAGTGTGTCAGGGGGCGCTTCTGGAAACACCATATATTTT. Translated, it gives CAWSVSGGASGNTIYF.

This chain joins TRBV11-2 and TRBJ1-2, with 8 bases that match TRBD1. The CDR3 is made up of 14 amino acids. V lost 5 bases, J lost 1 base, and 3 bases stayed unmatched. Germline values: CDR1 SGHAT, CDR2 FQNNGV. The DNA for the CDR3 is TGTGCCAGCAGCCAAGGACAGGGTAACTATGGCTACACCTTC. Its protein product is CASSQGQGNYGYTF.

This chain links TRBV11-2 with TRBJ2-5, with 9 bases matching TRBD2. From germline, CDR1 is SGHAT and CDR2 FQNNGV. The V segment lost 4 bases and the J segment 5 bases; nucleotides outside the gene matches: 11. This CDR3 contains 16 residues. The CDR3 loop reads CASSYLGSGGRETQYF. The CDR3 DNA reads TGTGCCAGCAGCTACTTGGGTAGCGGGGGCCGGGAGACCCAGTACTTC.